The sequence of this T cell receptor (beta chain) was determined in a study of CD8 T cells in Susac syndrome. General observations from the study: TCR sequencing and HLA analysis covered a relatively small number of individuals.

The authors reverse transcribed roughly 0.5 to 1 ug RNA with random hexamers. Amplification of TCR beta CDR3 by immunoSEQ multiplex PCR spanned 54 Vbeta and 13 Jbeta. TCRdb re-derived calls from the immunoSEQ multiplex PCR reads in MiXCR, one entry per CDR3 protein. Among approximately 150,000 distinct CDR3 sequences listed, around 90% were seen once. CD8+ and CD4+ T cells taken from blood had their TCR beta sequenced. Controls were age- and sex-matched healthy donors. As for this clonotype: What it binds is unknown.

Trimming cost V 4 bases and J 1 base; bases outside gene matches: 7. Germline V gene data show CDR1 as LGHNA and CDR2 as YNFKEQ. The CDR3 loop spans 16 amino acids. This clonotype originated in a human donor in good health. The chain employs TRBV4-2 and TRBJ2-7, with 10 nucleotides matching TRBD2. Sequencing was performed on CD4+ T cells from PBMCs. CDR3 sequence: CASSRTLAGVSYEQYF. The CDR3 nucleotides are TGTGCCAGCAGCCGTACTCTAGCGGGAGTTTCCTACGAGCAGTACTTC.